This TCR beta chain was profiled in a study of T cells in localized non-small cell lung cancer. Study results and caveats: Those with higher blood T cell density had longer overall survival. Peak T cell clonality was found in uninvolved adjacent lung, exceeding tumor. Heterogeneity cannot be ruled out, as sequencing used one tumor region only. A median of around 57 clones ranked among the top 100 in tumor appeared in adjacent lung.

As to this clone: Its antigen is still unknown.

Germline V lookup: CDR1 SNHLY, CDR2 FYNNEI. V was trimmed by 5 bases and J by 2 bases, leaving 3 bases between them. The CDR3 covers 11 residues. Profiled with immunoSEQ multiplex PCR; TCRdb holds only in-frame clones, not every one. The data hold about 33,000 clones, with roughly nine tenths observed a single time. The chain is built from TRBV2 and TRBJ1-1; D is ambiguous. The sequence was obtained from a man aged 40 to 70 with stage I lung adenocarcinoma. Source: peripheral blood, taken before any cancer treatment. The CDR3 protein is CASSRNTEAFF. In DNA form, the CDR3 reads TGTGCCAGCAGTCGAAACACTGAAGCTTTCTTT.